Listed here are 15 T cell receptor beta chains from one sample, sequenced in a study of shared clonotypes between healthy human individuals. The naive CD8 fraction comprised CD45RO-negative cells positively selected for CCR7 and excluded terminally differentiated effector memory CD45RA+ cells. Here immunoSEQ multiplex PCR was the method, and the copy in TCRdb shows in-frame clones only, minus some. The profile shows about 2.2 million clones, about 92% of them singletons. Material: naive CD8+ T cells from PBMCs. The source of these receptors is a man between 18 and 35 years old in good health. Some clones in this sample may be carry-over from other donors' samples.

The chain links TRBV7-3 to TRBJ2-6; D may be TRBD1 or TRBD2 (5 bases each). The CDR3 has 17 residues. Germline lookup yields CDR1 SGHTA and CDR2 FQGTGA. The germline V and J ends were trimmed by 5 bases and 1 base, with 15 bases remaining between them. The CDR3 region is CASSLVPGRSGANVLTF. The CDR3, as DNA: TGTGCCAGCAGCCTAGTCCCGGGACGTTCTGGGGCCAACGTCCTGACTTTC. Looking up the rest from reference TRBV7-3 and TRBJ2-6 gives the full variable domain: GAGVSQTPSNKVTEKGKYVELRCDPISGHTALYWYRQSLGQGPEFLIYFQGTGAADDSGLPNDRFFAVRPEGSVSTLKIQRTERGDSAVYLCASSLVPGRSGANVLTFGAGSRLTVL.

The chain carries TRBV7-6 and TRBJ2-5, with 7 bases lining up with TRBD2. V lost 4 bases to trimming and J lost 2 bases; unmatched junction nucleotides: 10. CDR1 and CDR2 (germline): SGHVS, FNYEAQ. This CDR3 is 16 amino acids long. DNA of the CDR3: TGTGCCAGCAGCTCCCCCCCAGCGGGGCTGCAAGAGACCCAGTACTTC. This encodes CASSSPPAGLQETQYF.

The CDR3 here is CASSPSPGQGQYEQYF. The CDR3 nucleotides read TGTGCCAGCAGTCCAAGCCCGGGACAGGGGCAATACGAGCAGTACTTC. The chain has TRBV7-9 and TRBJ2-7; TRBD1 agrees at 10 bases. The V and J ends lost 6 bases and 4 bases, in that order; junction bases with no gene match: 12. In germline, CDR1 is SEHNR, CDR2 FQNEAQ (reference sequence). The CDR3 loop spans 16 amino acids.

The CDR3 protein is CSVEGWDRRDTQYF. As DNA, the CDR3 is TGCAGCGTTGAAGGATGGGACCGTAGGGATACGCAGTATTTT. The chain is built from TRBV29-1 and TRBJ2-3; D may be TRBD1 or TRBD2 (5 bases each). This CDR3 is built from 14 residues. Between the trimmed V and J ends, which lost 1 base and 6 bases, there was a span of 14 bases. Germline V gene sequence: CDR1 SQVTM, CDR2 ANQGSEA.

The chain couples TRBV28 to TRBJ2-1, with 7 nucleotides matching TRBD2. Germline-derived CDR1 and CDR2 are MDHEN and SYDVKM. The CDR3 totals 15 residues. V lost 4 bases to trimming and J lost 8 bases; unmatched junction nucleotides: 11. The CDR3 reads CASSSRRGNFDEQFF. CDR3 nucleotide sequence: TGTGCCAGCAGTTCACGGCGGGGGAATTTCGATGAGCAGTTCTTC.

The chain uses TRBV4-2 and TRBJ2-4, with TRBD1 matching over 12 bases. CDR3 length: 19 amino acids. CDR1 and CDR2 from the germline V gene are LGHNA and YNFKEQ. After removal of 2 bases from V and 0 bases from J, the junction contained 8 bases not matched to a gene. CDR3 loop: CASSQIRDRGRIAKNIQYF. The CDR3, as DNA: TGTGCCAGCAGCCAAATAAGGGACAGGGGGCGGATAGCCAAAAACATTCAGTACTTC.

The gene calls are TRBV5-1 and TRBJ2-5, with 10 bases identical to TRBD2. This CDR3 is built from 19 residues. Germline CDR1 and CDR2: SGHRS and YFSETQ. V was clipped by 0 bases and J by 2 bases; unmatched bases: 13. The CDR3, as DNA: TGCGCCAGCAGCTTGGTGCCAGCGGGAGGGCTCGGTGGACAAGAGACCCAGTACTTC. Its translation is CASSLVPAGGLGGQETQYF.

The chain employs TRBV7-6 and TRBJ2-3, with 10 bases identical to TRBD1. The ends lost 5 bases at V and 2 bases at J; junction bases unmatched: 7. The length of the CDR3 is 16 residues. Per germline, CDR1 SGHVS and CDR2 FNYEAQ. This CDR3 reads CASSADRGPATDTQYF. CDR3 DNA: TGTGCCAGCAGCGCCGACAGGGGGCCCGCCACAGATACGCAGTATTTT.

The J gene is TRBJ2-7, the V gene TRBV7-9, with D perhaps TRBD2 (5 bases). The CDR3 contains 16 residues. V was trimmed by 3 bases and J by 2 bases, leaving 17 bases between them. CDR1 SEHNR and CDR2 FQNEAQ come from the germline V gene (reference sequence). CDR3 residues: CASSFGRVAGAYEQYF. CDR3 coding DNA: TGTGCCAGCAGCTTTGGCCGGGTGGCGGGCGCCTACGAGCAGTACTTC.

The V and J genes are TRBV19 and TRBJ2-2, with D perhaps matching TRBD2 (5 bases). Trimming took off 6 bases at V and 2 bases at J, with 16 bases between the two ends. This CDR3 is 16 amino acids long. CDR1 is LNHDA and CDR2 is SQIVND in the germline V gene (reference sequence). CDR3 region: CASSRPSGSNTGELFF. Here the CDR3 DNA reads TGTGCCAGTAGCCGCCCCTCGGGGAGTAACACCGGGGAGCTGTTTTTT.

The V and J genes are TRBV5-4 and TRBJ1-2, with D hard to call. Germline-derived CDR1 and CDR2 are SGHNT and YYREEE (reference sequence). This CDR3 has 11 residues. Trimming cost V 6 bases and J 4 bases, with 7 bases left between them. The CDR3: CASTGGYGYTF. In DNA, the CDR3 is TGTGCCAGCACCGGAGGCTATGGCTACACCTTC. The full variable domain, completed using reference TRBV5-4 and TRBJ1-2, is ETGVTQSPTHLIKTRGQQVTLRCSSQSGHNTVSWYQQALGQGPQFIFQYYREEENGRGNFPPRFSGLQFPNYSSELNVNALELDDSALYLCASTGGYGYTFGSGTRLTVV.

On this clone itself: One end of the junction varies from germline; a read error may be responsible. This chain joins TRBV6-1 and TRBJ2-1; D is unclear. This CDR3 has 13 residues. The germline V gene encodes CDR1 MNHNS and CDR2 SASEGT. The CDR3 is CASTESENNEQFF. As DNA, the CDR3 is TGTGCCAGCACTGAATCGGAGAACAATGAGCAGTTCTTC.

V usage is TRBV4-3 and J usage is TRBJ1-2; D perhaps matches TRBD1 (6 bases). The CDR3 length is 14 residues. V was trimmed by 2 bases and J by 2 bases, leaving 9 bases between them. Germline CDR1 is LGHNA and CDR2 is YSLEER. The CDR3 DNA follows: TGCGCCAGCAGCCAAATGGGGGGCAACTATGGCTACACCTTC. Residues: CASSQMGGNYGYTF.

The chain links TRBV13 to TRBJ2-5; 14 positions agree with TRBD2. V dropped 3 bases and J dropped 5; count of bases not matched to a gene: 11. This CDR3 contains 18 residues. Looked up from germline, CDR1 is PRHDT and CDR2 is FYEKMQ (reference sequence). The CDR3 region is CASSFGTSGRGGLETQYF. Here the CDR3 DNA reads TGTGCCAGCAGCTTCGGGACTAGCGGGAGAGGGGGGTTGGAGACCCAGTACTTC.

The CDR3 loop is CASSSGTGSPGELFF. CDR3 DNA: TGTGCCAGCAGCTCGGGGACAGGCTCTCCCGGGGAGCTGTTTTTT. The chain is built from TRBV11-2 and TRBJ2-2; 8 nucleotides match TRBD1. The germline V gene has CDR1 SGHAT and CDR2 FQNNGV. Trimming cost V 4 bases and J 6 bases; bases outside gene matches: 7. The CDR3 loop spans 15 amino acids.